The sequence of this T cell receptor beta chain was determined in a study of Ad26.COV2.S vaccination and SARS-CoV-2 variants. Treatment denoted: 15 to 20 received Ad26.COV2.S at low or high dose, single or two shots; about 5 received placebo; per-sample allocation not given. After the first vaccine or placebo injection, samples were drawn on day 63. The study, taken as a whole, reports: Ad26.COV2.S recipients had broader spike-specific TCRs (P = 0.0014).

Ten or more counts support this clone. Its target is not known. The CDR3 extends over 13 amino acids. V lost 7 bases, J lost 0 bases, and 2 bases stayed unmatched. Germline CDR1 and CDR2: SGHRS and YFSETQ. This table comes from immunoSEQ multiplex PCR, and its TCRdb copy is limited to in-frame clones, with some not included. There are about 320,000 clones in the sample; around four fifths occur only once, and around 2.2% lies in the top ten. The chain links TRBV5-1 to TRBJ1-1; 8 positions agree with TRBD1. The specimen was peripheral blood, collected in a trial of Ad26.COV2.S vaccine versus placebo. The clonotype originates from a person between 18 and 65 years old who received the Ad26.COV2.S COVID-19 vaccine or a placebo. CDR3 DNA sequence: TGCGCCAGCGGACAGGGTGTGAACACTGAAGCTTTCTTT. Translated, it gives CASGQGVNTEAFF.